The 22 T cell receptor beta chains in this list originate from one sample, sequenced in a study of T cell responses to AZD1222 COVID-19 vaccine. Libraries were prepared by immunoSEQ multiplex PCR; TCRdb keeps only in-frame clonotypes and omits some of them. The sample gives approximately 160,000 clones, approximately 90% of which show up once; approximately 3% is in the top ten. Material: peripheral blood, obtained on day 0 of AZD1222 vaccination. Receptor source: an adult in good health.

This clone has more than one count but fewer than ten. The CDR3 DNA reads TGTGCCAGCTCACCACCCAGCGGGGCCTACACAGATACGCAGTATTTT. Translated: CASSPPSGAYTDTQYF. This chain links TRBV18 with TRBJ2-3; 7 bases map to TRBD2. Germline V CDR1 and CDR2: KGHSH, LQKENI. The V gene end was trimmed by 0 bases and the J gene end by 2 bases; junction bases not matched to a gene: 5. CDR3 length: 16 residues.

This sequence joins TRBV5-1 and TRBJ1-5, with D unresolved. The germline V and J ends were trimmed by 2 bases and 6 bases, with 12 bases remaining between them. This CDR3 contains 14 residues. Per germline, CDR1 SGHRS and CDR2 YFSETQ. The CDR3, as DNA: TGCGCCAGCAGCTTCACCCGGGAGGGTCAGCCCCAGCATTTT. This gives the protein CASSFTREGQPQHF.

V and J are TRBV5-1 and TRBJ2-7; D uncertain. The CDR3 length is 19 residues. In germline, CDR1 is SGHRS, CDR2 YFSETQ. V shed 0 bases and J shed 0 bases, with 22 bases lying between them. CDR3 amino acids: CASSLGLGVVGPSSYEQYF. In nucleotides, the CDR3 is TGCGCCAGCAGCTTGGGGCTTGGCGTCGTAGGGCCCAGCTCCTACGAGCAGTACTTC.

The rearrangement uses TRBV9 and TRBJ2-1, with TRBD2 matching over 7 bases. CDR3 length: 16 amino acids. Germline values: CDR1 SGDLS, CDR2 YYNGEE. Losses at the gene ends were 2 bases for V and 6 bases for J; bases not matched to a gene: 11. The CDR3 is CASSVGEGAFSNEQFF. The CDR3 DNA is TGTGCCAGCAGCGTGGGGGAGGGTGCATTCTCCAATGAGCAGTTCTTC.

The chain links TRBV30 to TRBJ2-7, with 7 bases matching TRBD2. CDR3 length: 13 amino acids. After removal of 2 bases from V and 3 bases from J, the junction contained 4 bases not matched to a gene. Germline CDR1 is GTSNPN and CDR2 is SVGIG (reference sequence). CDR3 residues: CAWSPGEGYEQYF. CDR3 nucleotide sequence: TGTGCCTGGAGTCCGGGGGAGGGCTACGAGCAGTACTTC.

V usage is TRBV5-6 and J usage is TRBJ1-4; D gene uncertain. The V gene lost 4 bases and the J gene lost 5 bases, with 15 bases spanning the gap. This CDR3 contains 15 residues. The V gene's germline CDR1 is SGHDT and CDR2 YYEEEE. The CDR3 protein is CASSRPGSLNEKLFF. For the CDR3, the DNA is TGTGCCAGCAGCCGGCCGGGCAGCCTGAATGAAAAACTGTTTTTT. The complete variable domain, with remaining parts taken from reference TRBV5-6 and TRBJ1-4, reads DAGVTQSPTHLIKTRGQQVTLRCSPKSGHDTVSWYQQALGQGPQFIFQYYEEEERQRGNFPDRFSGHQFPNYSSELNVNALLLGDSALYLCASSRPGSLNEKLFFGSGTQLSVL.

The rearrangement joins TRBV4-3 to TRBJ1-5; weak D call: TRBD1 (5 bases). This CDR3 is 15 amino acids long. The germline V gene has CDR1 LGHNA and CDR2 YSLEER. The V gene lost 0 bases and the J gene lost 4 bases, with 10 bases spanning the gap. The CDR3 loop reads CASSQDWGINQPQHF. The DNA of the CDR3 is TGCGCCAGCAGCCAAGATTGGGGGATAAATCAGCCCCAGCATTTT.

This rearrangement joins TRBV3-1 (or the pseudogene TRBV3-2) to TRBJ2-2; D is tentatively TRBD1 or TRBD2 (6 bases each). Trimming pared 0 bases from V and 7 bases from J, leaving 12 bases between. Germline-derived CDR1 and CDR2 are LGHDT and YNNKEL (reference sequence). This CDR3 region has 15 residues. This chain's CDR3 is CASSQEGGLGGELFF. The CDR3 region has the DNA TGTGCCAGCAGCCAAGAGGGGGGCCTGGGCGGGGAGCTGTTTTTT.

This sequence joins TRBV7-3 and TRBJ2-2, with TRBD1 matching 8 bases. The CDR3 spans 16 residues. Per germline, CDR1 SGHTA and CDR2 FQGTGA. After removal of 2 bases from V and 6 bases from J, the junction contained 8 bases not matched to a gene. CDR3 region: CASSLPDRGFAGELFF. CDR3 bases: TGTGCCAGCAGCTTACCAGACAGGGGATTCGCCGGGGAGCTGTTTTTT.

The chain is built from TRBV5-1 and TRBJ2-7, with a weak D call TRBD1 (7 bases). Deletions cut 4 bases from V and 5 bases from J, with 16 bases between. The germline V gene has CDR1 SGHRS and CDR2 YFSETQ. The length of the CDR3 is 14 residues. The CDR3 DNA sequence: TGCGCCAGCAGCCCGTCAGGGGGGTGGAACGAGCAGTACTTC. Translating gives CASSPSGGWNEQYF.

As to this clone: The final CDR3 position lacks the conserved phenylalanine or tryptophan, pointing to a likely read error. It is unclear where the CDR3 begins or ends on the DNA, so no DNA is shown, and the CDR3 is as TCRdb lists it. The chain carries TRBV10-1 and TRBJ2-3; TRBD2, the D gene given by the table, was not confirmed from the DNA. Germline CDR1 reads WNHNN; CDR2 reads SYGVQD (reference sequence). The CDR3 is 14 amino acids in total, end residues counted. CDR3 residues: CASIPRGSGGPLVK.

This chain links TRBV19 with TRBJ1-4; TRBD1 agrees at 10 bases. V trimming: 6 bases; J trimming: 6 bases; junction bases outside the gene matches: 4. The CDR3 totals 14 residues. CDR1 and CDR2 from the germline V gene are LNHDA and SQIVND (reference sequence). The CDR3 DNA sequence: TGTGCCAGTAGCTCGGGACAGGGGTATGAAAAACTGTTTTTT. Translated: CASSSGQGYEKLFF.

The CDR3 protein is CASGLGTVNTEAFF. DNA for the CDR3: TGTGCCAGCGGGCTCGGGACAGTGAACACTGAAGCTTTCTTT. The genes are TRBV2 and TRBJ1-1; 7 nucleotides match TRBD1. This CDR3 comprises 14 residues. CDR1 and CDR2 from the germline V gene are SNHLY and FYNNEI. V lost 8 bases to trimming and J lost 0 bases; unmatched junction nucleotides: 6.

The J gene is TRBJ2-1, the V gene TRBV7-8; D unclear. CDR1 is SGHVS, CDR2 FQNEAQ, per germline. The CDR3 spans 13 residues. Trimming stripped 2 bases from V and 7 bases from J, with 9 bases between. The CDR3 loop reads CASSLSRSNEQFF. In nucleotides, the CDR3 is TGTGCCAGCAGCTTAAGCCGGTCAAATGAGCAGTTCTTC.

J is TRBJ1-2 and V is TRBV19; D perhaps matches TRBD1 (5 bases). Germline loops: CDR1 LNHDA, CDR2 SQIVND (reference sequence). The CDR3 runs 12 residues. The ends were cut back, 5 bases at V and 7 bases at J, with 11 bases in the middle. This CDR3 reads CASSARDFGYTF. Here the CDR3 DNA reads TGTGCCAGTAGTGCTCGGGACTTTGGCTACACCTTC.

The V call is TRBV2, the J call TRBJ2-3; D remains unclear. Germline CDR1 is SNHLY and CDR2 is FYNNEI. V was pared by 3 bases and J by 6 bases, with 13 bases between. The length of the CDR3 is 14 residues. The CDR3: CASSELADRDTQYF. Written as DNA, the CDR3 is TGTGCCAGCAGTGAGTTGGCTGATCGGGATACGCAGTATTTT.

The chain joins TRBV9 to TRBJ2-1; 9 nucleotides line up with TRBD2. Germline trimming cut 0 bases from V and 6 bases from J; bases unmatched to any gene: 4. CDR1 and CDR2 (germline): SGDLS, YYNGEE. The CDR3 has 15 residues. The CDR3 protein is CASSVGVAGVNEQFF. CDR3 nucleotide sequence: TGTGCCAGCAGCGTAGGGGTAGCGGGGGTCAATGAGCAGTTCTTC. The variable domain in full, with the rest retrieved from reference TRBV9 and TRBJ2-1, is DSGVTQTPKHLITATGQRVTLRCSPRSGDLSVYWYQQSLDQGLQFLIQYYNGEERAKGNILERFSAQQFPDLHSELNLSSLELGDSALYFCASSVGVAGVNEQFFGPGTRLTVL.

V usage is TRBV5-4 and J usage is TRBJ2-1; 11 nucleotides agree with TRBD2. V was clipped by 4 bases and J by 7 bases; unmatched bases: 4. Germline V gene data show CDR1 as SGHNT and CDR2 as YYREEE (reference sequence). The CDR3 is made up of 14 amino acids. The CDR3 sequence: CASSLAGGKNEQFF. Here the CDR3 DNA reads TGTGCCAGCAGCCTAGCGGGGGGAAAAAATGAGCAGTTCTTC.

V and J are TRBV2 and TRBJ2-5; 13 nucleotides agree with TRBD2. This CDR3 region has 16 residues. Germline CDR1 reads SNHLY; CDR2 reads FYNNEI. The J segment lost 5 bases and the V segment lost 8 bases, leaving 11 bases of the junction unmatched. The CDR3 DNA reads as TGTGCCAGCCGACGGACTAGCGGGGGCCCCCAGGAGACCCAGTACTTC. Its translation is CASRRTSGGPQETQYF. Full variable domain (outside the CDR3, taken from reference TRBV2 and TRBJ2-5): EPEVTQTPSHQVTQMGQEVILRCVPISNHLYFYWYRQILGQKVEFLVSFYNNEISEKSEIFDDQFSVERPDGSNFTLKIRSTKLEDSAMYFCASRRTSGGPQETQYFGPGTRLLVL.

The J gene is TRBJ1-1, the V gene TRBV6-1; tentative D call: TRBD1 (6 bases). Trimming took 2 bases from V and 10 from J, leaving 14 bases between them. Germline lookup yields CDR1 MNHNS and CDR2 SASEGT. This CDR3 spans 13 amino acids. The DNA of the CDR3 is TGTGCCAGCAGTGAAACATCAGGGGTCCCAGCTTTCTTT. Amino acid sequence: CASSETSGVPAFF.

This chain uses TRBV14 with TRBJ2-3; possible D gene TRBD2, 7 bases. The CDR3 loop spans 17 amino acids. In germline, CDR1 is SGHDN, CDR2 FVKESK. V gave up 4 bases and J gave up 2 bases, with 19 bases separating them. In DNA form, the CDR3 reads TGTGCCAGCAGCCGAGACCGCTGGGGGGGACACACAGATACGCAGTATTTT. Translating it yields CASSRDRWGGHTDTQYF.

V is TRBV19 and J is TRBJ1-2, with D maybe TRBD1 (5 bases). V lost 7 bases and J 4 bases, leaving 19 bases between the germline ends. CDR1 and CDR2 (germline): LNHDA, SQIVND (reference sequence). The CDR3 is 15 residues long. Here the CDR3 reads CASTSPGRSSYGYTF. CDR3 in DNA: TGTGCCAGTACCTCCCCGGGACGGTCCTCCTATGGCTACACCTTC.